One T cell receptor beta chain is described in this entry. There are many counts of this clonotype. Its antigen target is currently unknown. No base-level quality is on record; no much larger clone is a single base apart. The TCR beta CDR3 regions were amplified from RNA transcripts. For the first round of RT-PCR on the TCR CDR3, the HTBI primer set was used together with the Qiagen OneStep RT-PCR kit. A second multiplex PCR round built the libraries, followed by size selection and purification. Sequencing of the libraries was done on an Illumina HiSeq2000 using paired-end 100 bp reads. The study's processing was this. Raw data were processed with SOAPnuke, discarding reads with adapters, uncalled bases, mean Phred below 15, or no exact constant-primer or identifier match. COPE v1.2.5 was used to merge high-quality paired reads, and clonotypes were defined as unique nucleotide sequences. MiTCR v1.1 was used to align the clonotypes against IMGT TRBV, TRBD and TRBJ reference segments. The analysis included only V-J combinations with a frequency above 0.0001, which together covered over 98% of the repertoires. The TCS score was defined as the ratio of F50 (clonal expansion) to E x V (chaos), calculated using BLOSUM62-based TCRdist between CDR3 peptides within each V-J. Welch's t-statistics and random forest reduced 514 V-J features to 10 to 15, which were used in a naive Bayes classifier (R e1071). In TCRdb, the public reads were trimmed at Q25 with fastp and aligned with MiXCR, with productive beta chains retained. Entries are consolidated by CDR3 protein sequence, retaining the most common genes and DNA. The V and J calls reflect TCRdb's pipeline rather than the authors' work. The sample table holds hundreds of thousands of distinct CDR3 sequences, of which about 16% were seen once. Clones ranked in the top ten supply around 30% of the sample.

V is pared back by 4 bases and J by 15 bases, with 28 bases lying between the germline termini. The cysteine opens and the phenylalanine closes a CDR3 of 16 amino acids. Only CDR3 DNA is held: 48 bases, read in frame from base 1. Based on the germline V gene, the CDR1 and CDR2 sequences are MGHRA and YSYEKL. The sample comes from a study of T cells in Graves' hyperthyroidism and ophthalmopathy (dated by TCRdb to the late 2010s). At the level of the whole study: Peripheral blood was sampled at the time of initial diagnosis, prior to any treatment. A discovery cohort of approximately 100 patients, about 40 with Graves' ophthalmopathy and about 58 with stable Graves' hyperthyroidism, was used to find distinguishing TCR V-J signatures. Prospective prediction of ophthalmopathy was tested in an independent validation cohort consisting of fewer than 20 hyperthyroidism patients and around 17 patients who later progressed to ophthalmopathy. For training and testing, the 80 to 100 patients in the discovery cohort were randomly divided in a 7:3 ratio. In about 6 Graves' hyperthyroidism patients, the study also compared T-cell repertoires from thyroid tissue with T-cell repertoires from blood. After blood sampling, hyperthyroidism patients were treated with methimazole at a starting dose of 30 mg daily, and ophthalmopathy patients were treated with high-dose intravenous methylprednisolone. The paper describes TCR Vbeta CDR3 sequencing of around 130 peripheral blood samples, made up of about 40 ophthalmopathy patients, around 78 hyperthyroidism patients and some 17 progressor patients. What the authors observed across the whole study: Most expanded thyroid clonotypes (frequency above 0.001) were also detected in blood, suggesting blood repertoires may reflect thyroid immune responses. A model built on a 13 V-J signature distinguished ophthalmopathy from stable hyperthyroidism, reaching 85% to 90% sensitivity and around 82% specificity in cross-validation and 80%/75% in testing. In validation, the model predicted progression to ophthalmopathy a median of roughly six months before onset, with 65% to 71% sensitivity and about 72% specificity. Sample size was not statistically predetermined, and blinding of investigators to group allocation was not performed.

Ophthalmopathy patients had moderately to severely active disease, with a Clinical Activity Score of 3 or more, a NOSPECS grade of 4 or more, and a disease duration of less than 3 months. Any patient with an uncontrolled infection, another autoimmune disease, pregnancy or lactation was excluded. Diagnoses relied on clinical symptoms, serum thyroxine and TRAb, thyroid ultrasound and orbital computed tomography. PBMCs were separated from under 12 ml of fresh peripheral blood using Ficoll-Paque density gradient centrifugation. Trizol reagent was used to extract total RNA, and RNA quality was then checked on an Agilent 2100 Bioanalyzer.

The clonotype comes from a woman under 30 with Graves' ophthalmopathy. The specimen sequenced was blood. The chain employs TRBV4-1 and TRBJ2-1, with the D call perhaps TRBD1 or TRBD2, each one matching 5 bases. The CDR3 protein: CASSPVKGRSHLVSFF. Read as DNA, the sequence is TGCGCCAGCAGCCCGGTCAAGGGACGCTCCCACCTAGTGTCGTTCTTC.